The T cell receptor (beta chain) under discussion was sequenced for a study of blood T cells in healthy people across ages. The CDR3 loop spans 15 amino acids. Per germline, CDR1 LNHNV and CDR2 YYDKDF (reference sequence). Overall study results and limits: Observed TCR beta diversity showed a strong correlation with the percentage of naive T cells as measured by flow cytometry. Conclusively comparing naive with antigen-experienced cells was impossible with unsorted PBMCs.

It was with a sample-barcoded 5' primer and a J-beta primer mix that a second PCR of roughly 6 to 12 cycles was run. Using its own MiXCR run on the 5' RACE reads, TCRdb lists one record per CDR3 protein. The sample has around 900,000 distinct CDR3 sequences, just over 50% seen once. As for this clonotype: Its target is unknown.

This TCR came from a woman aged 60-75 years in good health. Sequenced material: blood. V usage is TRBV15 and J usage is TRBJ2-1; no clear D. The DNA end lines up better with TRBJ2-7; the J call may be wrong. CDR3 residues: CATSANRRSYNEQYF. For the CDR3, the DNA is TGTGCCACCAGCGCCAACAGACGCTCCTACAATGAGCAGTACTTC.